This TCR beta chain comes out of a study of STAT5B mutations in CD4+ large granular lymphocyte leukemia. Study overall: Healthy donors showed HLA-associated enrichment of the CDR3 'QG' motif.

Overall study findings and caveats: 25% of private leukemic clonotypes occurred rarely in other patients' non-leukemic repertoires. 8/27 top patient clones versus 2/35 control clones were TRBV06-family.

This CDR3 has 18 amino acids. Germline V CDR1 and CDR2: LNHDA, SQIVND (reference sequence). The junction had 7 bases not matched to a gene; V was cut back by 0 bases and J by 0 bases. Sequencing was performed with immunoSEQ multiplex PCR; in TCRdb, only in-frame clones are kept and a portion is missing. Among tens of thousands of clones listed, 70% to 90% were seen once. There are a few counts of this clone. Its specificity is unknown. The rearrangement links TRBV19 to TRBJ1-5, with 8 bases fitting TRBD1. This receptor was taken from a human donor in good health. Sequencing input: CD4+ T cells from blood buffy coats. The CDR3 spells CASSIDRGQAYSNQPQHF. The DNA for the CDR3 is TGTGCCAGTAGTATAGATCGGGGACAGGCTTATAGCAATCAGCCCCAGCATTTT. Full variable domain (missing parts from reference TRBV19 and TRBJ1-5): DGGITQSPKYLFRKEGQNVTLSCEQNLNHDAMYWYRQDPGQGLRLIYYSQIVNDFQKGDIAEGYSVSREKKESFPLTVTSAQKNPTAFYLCASSIDRGQAYSNQPQHFGDGTRLSIL.